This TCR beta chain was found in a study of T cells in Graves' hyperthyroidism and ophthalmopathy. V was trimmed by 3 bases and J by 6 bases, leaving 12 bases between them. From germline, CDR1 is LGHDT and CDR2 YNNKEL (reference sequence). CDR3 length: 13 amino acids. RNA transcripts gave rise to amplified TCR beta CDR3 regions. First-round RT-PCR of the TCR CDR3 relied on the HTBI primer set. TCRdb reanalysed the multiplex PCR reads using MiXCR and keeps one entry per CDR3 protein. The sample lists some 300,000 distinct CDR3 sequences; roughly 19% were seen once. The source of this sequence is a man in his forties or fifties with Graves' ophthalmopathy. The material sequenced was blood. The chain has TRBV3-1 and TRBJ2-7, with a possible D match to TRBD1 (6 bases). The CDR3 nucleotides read TGTGCCAGCAGCCAGAACAGGGCTGGCGAGCAGTACTTC. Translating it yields CASSQNRAGEQYF.